The 6 T cell receptor beta chains below come from one sample, sequenced in a study of spatial heterogeneity in lung cancer. TCRdb called the 5' RACE reads again in MiXCR, with one record for every CDR3 protein. The sample contains approximately 10,000 distinct CDR3 sequences, 3% to 4.5% of which appear only once. Time point in this sample: blood taken at disease recurrence. Tumor, nontumor lung or frozen PBMC supplied whole RNA that was sequenced unsorted. Sequences were derived from PBMCs, sampled at recurrence. The receptors come from a female donor with early-stage non-small cell lung cancer.

There are many counts of this clonotype. The size of this beta chain means little, since it is a stray read in a library made for alpha chains. CDR3 nucleotides: TGTGCCAGCAGCCTCAATCTCCCCGGAGATACGCAGTATTTT. This gives the protein CASSLNLPGDTQYF. The rearrangement uses TRBV7-9 and TRBJ2-3, with no clear D. CDR1 and CDR2 from the germline V gene are SEHNR and FQNEAQ (reference sequence). The CDR3 runs to 14 residues. Trimming removed 5 bases at V and 5 bases at J, with 14 bases between.

This clonotype has ten or more counts. This beta chain turned up in a library designed for alpha chains; as an off-target read, its abundance says little. This chain uses TRBV25-1 with TRBJ1-6; maybe TRBD1 (5 bases). Trimming left V 1 base short and J 10 bases short, with 20 bases between. The CDR3 sequence is 17 residues long. Per germline, CDR1 MGHDK and CDR2 SYGVNS. Here the CDR3 DNA reads TGTGCCAGCAGTGAATTCGGAGGGGCGCCGGGTAGGTCACCCCTCCACTTT. Protein product: CASSEFGGAPGRSPLHF.

This clonotype came up many times. With the library built for alpha chains, this beta chain is off target and its frequency is not meaningful. The genes are TRBV27 and TRBJ1-5, with D hard to call. Trimming removed 7 bases at V and 3 bases at J, with 19 bases between. The CDR3 totals 16 residues. Looked up from germline, CDR1 is MNHEY and CDR2 is SMNVEV (reference sequence). The CDR3 protein is CASTVFRQIINQPQHF. The CDR3 DNA follows: TGTGCCAGCACCGTTTTTAGGCAAATTATCAATCAGCCCCAGCATTTT.

In its sample, this clonotype was seen many times. Found in a library prepared for alpha chains, this beta chain is an off-target read, and its abundance has little meaning. The DNA of the CDR3 is TGTGCCAGCACCTACGAAGGGGTGGTAACGCAGTATTTT. Its translation: CASTYEGVVTQYF. The rearrangement joins TRBV6-2 or TRBV6-3 to TRBJ2-3; TRBD1 is a possible D gene (5 bases). The CDR3 totals 13 residues. Germline CDR1 is MNHEY and CDR2 is SVGEGT. Trimming pared 7 bases from V and 9 bases from J, leaving 17 bases between.

This clonotype was found many times. With the library built for alpha chains, this beta chain is off target and its frequency is not meaningful. The gene calls are TRBV12-3 or TRBV12-4 and TRBJ2-5; TRBD2 matches 8 bases. V lost 3 bases, J lost 4 bases, and 13 bases stayed unmatched. The CDR3 spans 17 residues. CDR3 DNA: TGTGCCAGCAGTTTTTGGGGAAGCGGGGGAGGTCCAGAGACCCAGTACTTC. This translates into CASSFWGSGGGPETQYF.

This clonotype has ten or more counts. The library was built for alpha chains, so this beta chain is an off-target read and its size means little. The chain employs TRBV15 and TRBJ1-1, with TRBD1 identical over 9 bases. V shed 5 bases, J shed 0 bases, and the junction held 1 base outside the gene matches. Germline-derived CDR1 and CDR2 are LNHNV and YYDKDF (reference sequence). The CDR3 loop spans 14 amino acids. The CDR3 DNA is TGTGCCACCAGCGGGGACAGGGTGAACACTGAAGCTTTCTTT. It yields the protein CATSGDRVNTEAFF.